The entry that follows covers one T cell receptor (beta chain) sequence. Its antigen is currently unknown. Unstimulated regulatory T cells (CD4+CD25+CD127-), CD4+CD25- non-regulatory cells, CD4 and CD8 cells were FACS-sorted from thawed PBMCs. This CDR3 comprises 14 residues. V was trimmed by 2 bases and J by 2 bases, leaving 9 bases between them. Germline V gives CDR1 SGHTA, CDR2 FQGNSA. Profiled with immunoSEQ multiplex PCR; TCRdb holds only in-frame clones, not every one. The sample lists some 240,000 clones, about 86% occurring once. This sample is drawn from a study of Tregs in tolerant kidney transplant recipients. Regarding the study as a whole: Activated donor B cell expansion appeared to reveal the most relevant donor-specific TCRbeta repertoire.

The V and J genes are TRBV7-2 and TRBJ2-5, with a weak D call TRBD1 (5 bases). The specimen sequenced was CD4+ T cells from blood. This sequence was found in a human donor in good health. Written as DNA, the CDR3 is TGTGCCAGCAGCTTATATGGGGCTCAAGAGACCCAGTACTTC. This translates into CASSLYGAQETQYF. The variable domain in full, completed from reference TRBV7-2 and TRBJ2-5, reads GAGVSQSPSNKVTEKGKDVELRCDPISGHTALYWYRQSLGQGLEFLIYFQGNSAPDKSGLPSDRFSAERTGGSVSTLTIQRTQQEDSAVYLCASSLYGAQETQYFGPGTRLLVL.